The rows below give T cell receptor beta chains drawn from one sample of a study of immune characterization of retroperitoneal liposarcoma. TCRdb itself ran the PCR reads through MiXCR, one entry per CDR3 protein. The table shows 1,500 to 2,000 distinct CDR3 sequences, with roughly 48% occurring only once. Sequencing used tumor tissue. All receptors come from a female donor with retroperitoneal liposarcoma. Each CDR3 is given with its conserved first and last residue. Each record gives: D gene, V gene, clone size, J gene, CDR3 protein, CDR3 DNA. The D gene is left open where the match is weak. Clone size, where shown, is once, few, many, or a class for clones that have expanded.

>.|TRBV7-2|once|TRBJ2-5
CASSGRKGETQYF
TGTGCCAGCAGCGGACGGAAGGGGGAGACCCAGTACTTC
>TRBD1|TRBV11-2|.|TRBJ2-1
CASSPSGTGRGNEQFF
TGTGCCAGCAGCCCGTCCGGGACAGGAAGGGGGAATGAGCAGTTCTTC
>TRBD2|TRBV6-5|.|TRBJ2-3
CASSYATSGRAGGDTQYF
TGTGCCAGCAGTTACGCGACTAGCGGGAGGGCCGGTGGAGATACGCAGTATTTT
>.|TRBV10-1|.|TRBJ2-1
CASSEVPGNEQFF
TGCGCCAGCAGTGAGGTACCCGGCAATGAGCAGTTCTTC
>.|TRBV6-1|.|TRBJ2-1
CASWSSLLGGSYNEQFF
TGTGCCAGCTGGTCTAGCCTCCTTGGAGGATCCTACAATGAGCAGTTCTTC
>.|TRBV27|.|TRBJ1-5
CASSQGSLQPQHF
TGTGCCAGCAGTCAGGGATCCCTTCAGCCCCAGCATTTT
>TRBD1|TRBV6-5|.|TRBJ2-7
CASSYSRDRDNEQYF
TGTGCCAGCAGTTACTCGAGGGACAGGGACAACGAGCAGTACTTC
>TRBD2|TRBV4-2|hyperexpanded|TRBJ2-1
CASSPGLAGAYNEQFF
TGTGCCAGCAGCCCCGGACTAGCGGGGGCCTACAATGAGCAGTTCTTC
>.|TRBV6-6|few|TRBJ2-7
CASSWGNEQYF
TGTGCCAGCTCGTGGGGGAATGAGCAGTACTTC
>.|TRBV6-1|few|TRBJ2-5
CASRDSSREQYF
TGTGCCAGCAGAGACAGTTCCCGTGAGCAGTACTTC
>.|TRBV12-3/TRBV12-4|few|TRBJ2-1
CASSLGDSASSYNEQFF
TGTGCCAGCAGTTTAGGGGATAGCGCCAGCTCCTACAATGAGCAGTTCTTC
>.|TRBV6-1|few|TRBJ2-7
CASSPPGVVSAGQYF
TGTGCCAGCAGTCCCCCCGGGGTTGTGTCGGCTGGGCAGTACTTC
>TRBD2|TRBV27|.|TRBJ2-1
CASSLRLAYNEQFF
TGTGCCAGCAGTTTGCGACTAGCGTACAATGAGCAGTTCTTC
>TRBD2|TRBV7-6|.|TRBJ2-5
CASSPLAGGVGGQETQYF
TGTGCCAGCAGCCCCCTAGCGGGAGGTGTTGGGGGTCAAGAGACCCAGTACTTC
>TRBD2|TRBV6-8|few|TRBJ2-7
CASSYSTPGRGGYEQYF
TGTGCCAGCAGTTACTCGACCCCGGGCCGGGGGGGCTACGAGCAGTACTTC
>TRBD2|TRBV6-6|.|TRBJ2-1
CASQLAGAGSEQFF
TGTGCCAGCCAACTAGCGGGAGCCGGAAGTGAGCAGTTCTTC
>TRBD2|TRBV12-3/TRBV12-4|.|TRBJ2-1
CASSLTSGGAYNEQFF
TGTGCCAGCAGCCTGACGAGCGGGGGGGCCTACAATGAGCAGTTCTTC
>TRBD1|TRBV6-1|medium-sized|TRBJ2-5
CASSPPRQGARETQYF
TGTGCCAGCAGTCCCCCGCGGCAGGGGGCTCGGGAGACCCAGTACTTC
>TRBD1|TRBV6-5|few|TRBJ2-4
CASSYGQGEVDIQYF
TGTGCCAGCAGTTACGGACAGGGGGAAGTTGACATTCAGTACTTC
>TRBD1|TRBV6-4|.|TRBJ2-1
CASSSGTGSYNEQFF
TGTGCCAGCAGTTCCGGGACAGGGAGCTACAATGAGCAGTTCTTC
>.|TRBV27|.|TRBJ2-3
CASSWASADTQYF
TGTGCCAGCAGTTGGGCTAGCGCAGATACGCAGTATTTT
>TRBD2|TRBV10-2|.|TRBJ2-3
CASGPAGEGTDTQYF
TGCGCCAGCGGACCAGCGGGAGAGGGCACAGATACGCAGTATTTT
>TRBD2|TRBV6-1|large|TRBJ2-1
CASSEGLAILPEQFF
TGTGCCAGCAGTGAGGGACTAGCGATTCTTCCGGAGCAGTTCTTC
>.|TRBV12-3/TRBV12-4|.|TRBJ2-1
CASSLVPSSYNEQFF
TGTGCCAGCAGTTTAGTCCCGAGCTCCTACAATGAGCAGTTCTTC
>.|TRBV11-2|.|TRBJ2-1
CASSPRPAPRDEQFF
TGTGCCAGCAGCCCCCGCCCCGCCCCGAGAGATGAGCAGTTCTTC